This T cell receptor (beta chain) comes out of a study of CD8 T cells in ankylosing spondylitis. General study findings and limits: A TCR beta motif of under ten highly homologous variants seemed to mark ankylosing spondylitis blood.

This clonotype showed up just a few times. Its antigen is unidentified. Using its own MiXCR run on the 5' RACE reads, TCRdb lists one record per CDR3 protein. The sample holds 200,000 to 250,000 distinct CDR3 sequences, around 20% seen once. The CDR3 covers 14 residues. Germline V lookup: CDR1 SGHRS, CDR2 YFSETQ. V was clipped by 2 bases and J by 4 bases; unmatched bases: 5. The sample consisted of blood, either unsorted or a sorted T cell fraction (not recorded which). The chain employs TRBV5-1 and TRBJ1-2; the match to TRBD1 covers 7 bases. This clonotype originated in a male donor with ankylosing spondylitis. This CDR3 reads CASSFTGAGYGYTF. The CDR3 DNA follows: TGCGCCAGCAGCTTTACAGGGGCCGGCTATGGCTACACCTTC.